A single sample is the source of the 16 T cell receptor beta chains below, sequenced in a study of a mutant IDH1 vaccine in newly diagnosed glioma (dated by TCRdb to the early 2020s). The protocol used for the library was the immunoSEQ multiplex PCR assay. TCRdb retrieved this table from immuneACCESS and kept in-frame rearrangements only. Not all clones are present; in checked studies, unresolved V genes account for under half, and no reason is known for the remainder. Present in this sample are under 55,000 clones, roughly nine tenths of which were seen just once. Together, the top ten hold approximately 2.5% of the sample. These receptors' antigens are unknown. The sample's time point label, decoded: week 11, during vaccination. Every vaccine dose consisted of 300 ug of a 20-mer mutant IDH1 peptide in Montanide, administered subcutaneously together with topical imiquimod. The material was PBMCs, obtained from a glioma patient whose treatment included an IDH1 peptide vaccine. The origin of the receptors is a man in his forties or fifties with glioma.

Concerning this clone: In the same sample, other DNA sequences code for this CDR3. The rearrangement joins TRBV7-9 to TRBJ1-2, with D hard to call. Germline CDR1 is SEHNR and CDR2 is FQNEAQ (reference sequence). With 0 bases removed from V and 4 bases from J, the gap between germline ends came to 6 bases. The CDR3 loop spans 13 amino acids. The DNA for the CDR3 is TGTGCCAGCAGCTTAGCAGGACCCTATGGCTACACCTTC. It codes for CASSLAGPYGYTF.

The V and J genes are TRBV5-1 and TRBJ1-4; 8 bases are a match to TRBD1. The CDR3 has 16 residues. The germline V gene has CDR1 SGHRS and CDR2 YFSETQ. The V segment lost 4 bases and the J segment 3 bases; nucleotides outside the gene matches: 8. The CDR3 loop reads CASSKGTGRPNEKLFF. CDR3 DNA: TGCGCCAGCAGCAAGGGGACAGGAAGGCCTAATGAAAAACTGTTTTTT.

V usage is TRBV2 and J usage is TRBJ2-7, with 7 bases that match TRBD1. Germline V gene sequence: CDR1 SNHLY, CDR2 FYNNEI. The V and J ends lost 7 bases and 3 bases, in that order; junction bases with no gene match: 9. The CDR3 is made up of 14 amino acids. CDR3 region: CASTPQGVSYEQYF. The CDR3 DNA is TGTGCCAGCACCCCCCAGGGGGTAAGCTACGAGCAGTACTTC.

V usage is TRBV7-2 and J usage is TRBJ1-6; 9 nucleotides match TRBD1. V trimming: 5 bases; J trimming: 9 bases; junction bases outside the gene matches: 11. The CDR3 runs 16 residues. CDR1 SGHTA and CDR2 FQGNSA come from the germline V gene. As DNA, the CDR3 is TGTGCCAGCAGCCCTACTCCGGGACAGGGCCGTTCACCCCTCCACTTT. Its protein product is CASSPTPGQGRSPLHF.

V gene TRBV4-2 combines with J gene TRBJ2-2; 8 positions agree with TRBD1. CDR1 is LGHNA, CDR2 YNFKEQ, per germline. The CDR3 runs 16 residues. Unmatched junction bases numbered 5, after V lost 4 bases and J lost 1 base. CDR3: CASSPTGERNTGELFF. The CDR3, as DNA: TGTGCCAGCAGCCCGACAGGGGAGAGGAACACCGGGGAGCTGTTTTTT.

The J gene is TRBJ2-5, the V gene TRBV4-1; D remains ambiguous. The DNA end is a closer match to TRBJ2-7, so the J assignment may be wrong. This CDR3 has 14 amino acids. Germline CDR1 is MGHRA and CDR2 is YSYEKL. The CDR3 DNA reads TGCGCCAGCAGCCGGGTTCCTAGCTCCTACGAGCAGTACTTC. Amino acid sequence: CASSRVPSSYEQYF.

This clone showed up just once. DNA of the CDR3: TGTGCCAGCAGTGCTCCCGGGACTAGCTTAGGCGAGCAGTACTTC. Translating gives CASSAPGTSLGEQYF. V and J are TRBV2 and TRBJ2-7, with 9 positions matching TRBD2. Per germline, CDR1 SNHLY and CDR2 FYNNEI. The trim removed 4 bases at V and 6 bases at J, leaving 10 bases unmatched. This CDR3 is 15 amino acids long.

V gene TRBV28 combines with J gene TRBJ1-5, with 7 bases aligning to TRBD1. CDR1 MDHEN and CDR2 SYDVKM come from the germline V gene. The CDR3 runs 15 residues. V lost 1 base, J lost 7 bases, and 7 bases stayed unmatched. The CDR3 sequence is CASSLYRQGTQPQHF. DNA for the CDR3: TGTGCCAGCAGTTTATACCGACAGGGCACCCAGCCCCAGCATTTT.

The chain joins TRBV30 to TRBJ1-4; D ambiguous. Germline values: CDR1 GTSNPN, CDR2 SVGIG (reference sequence). V lost 2 bases, J lost 7 bases, and 5 bases lay in between. The CDR3 runs 11 residues. CDR3 in DNA: TGTGCCTGGAGTCCAGGTGAAAAACTGTTTTTT. This sequence encodes CAWSPGEKLFF.

V is TRBV18 and J is TRBJ2-2; 8 bases are a match to TRBD1. After removal of 1 base from V and 6 bases from J, the junction contained 7 bases not matched to a gene. Germline V gene lookup returns CDR1 KGHSH and CDR2 LQKENI. This CDR3 has 16 residues. CDR3 nucleotides: TGTGCCAGCTCACCACTTGGACAGGGTTCCTCCGGGGAGCTGTTTTTT. It translates to CASSPLGQGSSGELFF.

The chain uses TRBV19 and TRBJ2-1, with 8 bases fitting TRBD1. Per germline, CDR1 LNHDA and CDR2 SQIVND (reference sequence). This CDR3 is 12 amino acids long. CDR3 DNA: TGTGCTACAGGGGGCTCCTACAATGAGCAGTTCTTC. The encoded protein is CATGGSYNEQFF. The variable domain in full, completed from reference TRBV19 and TRBJ2-1, reads DGGITQSPKYLFRKEGQNVTLSCEQNLNHDAMYWYRQDPGQGLRLIYYSQIVNDFQKGDIAEGYSVSREKKESFPLTVTSAQKNPTAFYLCATGGSYNEQFFGPGTRLTVL.

This chain links TRBV28 with TRBJ1-2; 9 positions agree with TRBD1. CDR1 and CDR2 (germline): MDHEN, SYDVKM. This CDR3 comprises 15 residues. The trim removed 5 bases at V and 3 bases at J, leaving 7 bases unmatched. CDR3 amino acids: CASSVGQGLDYGYTF. CDR3 DNA: TGTGCCAGCAGTGTAGGACAGGGGCTGGACTATGGCTACACCTTC.

This clone occurred once. The chain has TRBV4-3 and TRBJ1-1, with D perhaps TRBD1 (6 bases). V was trimmed by 0 bases and J by 0 bases, leaving 8 bases between them. Germline loops: CDR1 LGHNA, CDR2 YSLEER. This CDR3 is built from 15 residues. DNA for the CDR3: TGCGCCAGCAGCCAAGATAGGGGGGTGAACACTGAAGCTTTCTTT. Amino acids: CASSQDRGVNTEAFF.

The chain employs TRBV25-1 and TRBJ1-1; D possibly corresponds to TRBD1 (6 bases). Deletions cut 4 bases from V and 4 bases from J, with 10 bases between. Germline loops: CDR1 MGHDK, CDR2 SYGVNS. The CDR3 has 13 residues. The CDR3: CASSGDTSTEAFF. CDR3 bases: TGTGCCAGCAGTGGGGACACTTCCACTGAAGCTTTCTTT.

The table lists this clone with a count of one. The V call is TRBV9, the J call TRBJ2-7; no definite D call. Between the trimmed V and J ends, which lost 3 bases and 6 bases, there was a span of 13 bases. This CDR3 contains 13 residues. Germline assignment: CDR1 SGDLS and CDR2 YYNGEE. CDR3 loop: CASSAGPDGEQYF. The DNA for the CDR3 is TGTGCCAGCAGCGCTGGCCCGGACGGCGAGCAGTACTTC.

For the CDR3, the DNA is TGCAGCGTTGAAGGGGTCCCCTCTGGAAACACCATATATTTT. It translates to CSVEGVPSGNTIYF. V gene TRBV29-1 combines with J gene TRBJ1-3, with no clear D. CDR1 and CDR2 (germline): SQVTM, ANQGSEA. This CDR3 has 14 residues. Trimming stripped 1 base from V and 0 bases from J, with 7 bases between. The variable domain in full, with the rest retrieved from reference TRBV29-1 and TRBJ1-3, is SAVISQKPSRDICQRGTSLTIQCQVDSQVTMMFWYRQQPGQSLTLIATANQGSEATYESGFVIDKFPISRPNLTFSTLTVSNMSPEDSSIYLCSVEGVPSGNTIYFGEGSWLTVV.